This record concerns one T cell receptor (beta chain) sequence. This specimen comes from a study of blood T cell repertoires in COVID-19. For the study at large: Spain, Italy and the United States supplied samples that represented acute and convalescent COVID-19. PBMCs, B-cell-depleted T cells, or T cells were the source of the cDNA or gDNA that made up the material.

Germline CDR1 SGHTA, CDR2 FQGNSA. The CDR3 spans 13 residues. The ends were cut back, 1 base at V and 5 bases at J, with 8 bases in the middle. Per the original data handling: Reference gene primer amplification yielded estimated nucleated cell counts. Data came from immunoSEQ multiplex PCR; TCRdb stores just in-frame clones and leaves some out. For V, J and clone size, that table is used; D and trimming come from the DNA. The sample lists 80,000 to 85,000 clones, less than 85% occurring once. The sample was peripheral blood. The chain recombines TRBV7-2 with TRBJ1-1; tentatively, D is TRBD1 (5 bases). This receptor was identified in a human donor in a cohort sampled during active COVID-19. CDR3 loop: CASSLDQGTEAFF. The CDR3 nucleotides are TGTGCCAGCAGCTTAGACCAGGGTACTGAAGCTTTCTTT.